This is a list of T cell receptor beta chains from one sample in a study of blood T cell repertoires in COVID-19. TCRdb's table, derived via immunoSEQ multiplex PCR, lists solely in-frame clones and lacks some. The sample shows about 49,000 clones, 77% of them seen only once. Sequencing input: peripheral blood. These receptors came from a man between 65 and 79 years old with active or convalescent COVID-19. The CDR3 runs from the conserved cysteine through the conserved F or W.

CDR3 length	V gene	CDR3 protein
14	TRBV7-9	CASSFRAGDSEQFF
13	TRBV3-1/TRBV3-2	CASSPSFNYGYTF
14	TRBV19	CASSIRDRPYEQYF
14	TRBV9	CASNVDSYQETQYF
15	TRBV6-5	CASSRTPGQGEKLFF
13	TRBV10-2	CASSPSGDNEQFF
13	TRBV30	CACETGSREKLFF
14	TRBV5-1	CASSSGQGSHEQYF
13	TRBV6-6	CASNRGGNYGYTF
16	TRBV9	CASSEGTGGSGYTIYF
13	TRBV2	CARGGLENTEAFF
14	TRBV6-5	CASSYSRNTDGYTF
14	TRBV29-1	CSVEGWTGDTEAFF
14	TRBV7-3	CASSLNAAQGEAFF
16	TRBV4-1	CASSPRDRVLIDEQFF